Following are 20 T cell receptor beta chains from one sample sequenced in a study of T cells after posttransplantation cyclophosphamide. The assay was immunoSEQ multiplex PCR, and TCRdb's table has in-frame clones only and misses some. The record shows just over 25,000 clones for this sample, with no singletons present. Sequencing used PBMCs. Every receptor here comes from a man over 45 in good health, CMV-negative, and a related stem cell transplant donor.

This clone has at least ten counts. The CDR3 nucleotides read TGTGCCAGCAGCTTAGGCGGGGCTCTCTATGGCTACACCTTC. Encoded protein: CASSLGGALYGYTF. The chain couples TRBV11-1 to TRBJ1-2; D perhaps matches TRBD1 (5 bases). This CDR3 has 14 amino acids. V shed 1 base and J shed 4 bases, with 10 bases lying between them. Germline CDR1 is SGHAT and CDR2 is FQDESV (reference sequence).

This clone was counted many times. V usage is TRBV19 and J usage is TRBJ1-6; possible D gene TRBD1, 6 bases. Germline CDR1 and CDR2: LNHDA and SQIVND (reference sequence). This CDR3 is built from 15 residues. Trimming took off 4 bases at V and 7 bases at J, with 14 bases between the two ends. CDR3 amino acids: CASSTRGGANSPLHF. The CDR3, as DNA: TGTGCCAGTAGTACACGAGGGGGGGCAAATTCACCCCTCCACTTT.

Ten or more counts support this clone. The chain has TRBV6-1 and TRBJ2-7; D perhaps matches TRBD2 (6 bases). This CDR3 is 14 amino acids long. Germline lookup yields CDR1 MNHNS and CDR2 SASEGT. Trimming pared 3 bases from V and 7 bases from J, leaving 16 bases between. The CDR3 loop reads CASSEGTLRVEQYF. The CDR3 DNA follows: TGTGCCAGCAGTGAGGGGACTTTACGAGTAGAGCAGTACTTC.

This clone was detected many times. V and J are TRBV10-3 and TRBJ1-1, with D unresolved. CDR1 and CDR2 from the germline V gene are ENHRY and SYGVKD. V lost 5 bases and J 1 base, leaving 8 bases between the germline ends. CDR3 length: 13 residues. The CDR3 is CAISQQENTEAFF. The CDR3 DNA reads TGTGCCATCAGTCAGCAGGAGAACACTGAAGCTTTCTTT.

At least ten counts were recorded for this clone. This chain uses TRBV6-4 with TRBJ2-7; the match to TRBD2 covers 12 bases. This CDR3 is 14 amino acids long. Germline V gene sequence: CDR1 MRHNA, CDR2 SNTAGT. Trimming removed 0 bases from V and 9 bases from J; junction bases left unmatched: 3. CDR3 residues: CASSDSTSGSGQYF. As DNA, the CDR3 is TGTGCCAGCAGTGACTCGACTAGCGGGAGCGGGCAGTACTTC.

This clone was seen many times. The chain has TRBV6-5 and TRBJ2-7, with 8 bases fitting TRBD1. The V gene end was trimmed by 7 bases and the J gene end by 3 bases; junction bases not matched to a gene: 5. The CDR3 runs 13 residues. Germline V gives CDR1 MNHEY, CDR2 SVGAGI. The CDR3 spells CASKRDRHYEQYF. For the CDR3, the DNA is TGTGCCAGCAAGAGGGACAGGCACTACGAGCAGTACTTC.

This clone came up many times. The rearrangement uses TRBV5-5 and TRBJ1-2, with D possibly matching TRBD1 (6 bases). CDR3 length: 14 residues. From germline, CDR1 is SGHKS and CDR2 YYEKEE (reference sequence). V gave up 0 bases and J gave up 3 bases, with 9 bases separating them. CDR3 sequence: CASSLAGVYYGYTF. The CDR3 bases are TGTGCCAGCAGCTTGGCAGGGGTATACTATGGCTACACCTTC.

This clone was found many times. The chain recombines TRBV6-1 with TRBJ2-3, with 7 positions matching TRBD2. V shed 1 base and J 2 bases; nucleotides not matched to a gene: 6. The CDR3 spans 16 residues. Per germline, CDR1 MNHNS and CDR2 SASEGT. The CDR3 region is CASSEVERGVTDTQYF. Written as DNA, the CDR3 is TGTGCCAGCAGTGAAGTGGAACGGGGGGTCACAGATACGCAGTATTTT.

This clone was seen repeatedly, ten times or more. The chain links TRBV5-3 to TRBJ2-3; 8 positions agree with TRBD2. TRBV5-3 carries the ORF label, with uncertain function. This CDR3 is built from 18 residues. The J segment lost 4 bases and the V segment lost 4 bases, leaving 17 bases of the junction unmatched. The CDR3 protein is CARSPRQRGLRLADTQYF. CDR3 sequence (DNA): TGTGCCAGAAGCCCCCGGCAGCGGGGGCTTCGGTTGGCAGATACGCAGTATTTT.

This clone was seen at least ten times. The CDR3 DNA is TGCGCCAGCAGCCCGGGACAGGGGGCAGGGACTGAAGCTTTCTTT. This sequence encodes CASSPGQGAGTEAFF. V usage is TRBV5-1 and J usage is TRBJ1-1, with 12 bases matching TRBD1. The CDR3 spans 15 residues. The J segment lost 5 bases and the V segment lost 4 bases, leaving 6 bases of the junction unmatched. Germline V gene sequence: CDR1 SGHRS, CDR2 YFSETQ.

This clone was detected many times. The V call is TRBV7-3, the J call TRBJ2-7; possibly TRBD1 for D (5 bases). V was trimmed by 2 bases and J by 6 bases, leaving 11 bases between them. Per the germline V gene, CDR1 is SGHTA and CDR2 is FQGTGA. CDR3 size: 13 residues. CDR3 loop: CASSLSGKAEQYF. The CDR3 DNA follows: TGTGCCAGCAGCTTATCAGGGAAGGCCGAGCAGTACTTC. The variable domain in full, completed from reference TRBV7-3 and TRBJ2-7, reads GAGVSQTPSNKVTEKGKYVELRCDPISGHTALYWYRQSLGQGPEFLIYFQGTGAADDSGLPNDRFFAVRPEGSVSTLKIQRTERGDSAVYLCASSLSGKAEQYFGPGTRLTVT.

This clone appeared many times. V usage is TRBV4-1 and J usage is TRBJ2-7, with TRBD1 matching 9 bases. V shed 4 bases and J 2 bases; nucleotides not matched to a gene: 6. The CDR3 is made up of 15 amino acids. Germline lookup yields CDR1 MGHRA and CDR2 YSYEKL. CDR3: CASSLRTGETYEQYF. CDR3 sequence (DNA): TGCGCCAGCAGCCTCCGGACAGGGGAAACCTACGAGCAGTACTTC.

This clone was observed many times. The V call is TRBV27, the J call TRBJ1-1; unclear D gene. Germline-derived CDR1 and CDR2 are MNHEY and SMNVEV (reference sequence). CDR3 size: 13 residues. V was clipped by 5 bases and J by 5 bases, with 12 bases between them. Here the CDR3 reads CASSPRRRTEAFF. The DNA for the CDR3 is TGTGCCAGCAGTCCCCGCAGGAGGACTGAAGCTTTCTTT.

This clone was detected many times. V is TRBV7-3 and J is TRBJ2-7; 12 bases are a match to TRBD2. CDR3 length: 15 residues. Germline V CDR1 and CDR2: SGHTA, FQGTGA. The V segment lost 5 bases and the J segment 5 bases; nucleotides outside the gene matches: 7. This CDR3 reads CASSQGLAGFHEQYF. The CDR3, as DNA: TGTGCCAGCAGCCAAGGACTAGCGGGATTCCACGAGCAGTACTTC.

This clone has a count of ten or more. V and J are TRBV12-5 and TRBJ2-3; 10 bases match TRBD2. This CDR3 has 16 residues. V was clipped by 6 bases and J by 0 bases; unmatched bases: 6. The germline V gene has CDR1 LGHNT and CDR2 FRNRAP. The chain's CDR3 is CASGPGLALSTDTQYF. The CDR3 region has the DNA TGTGCTAGTGGCCCGGGACTAGCGCTTAGCACAGATACGCAGTATTTT.

At least ten counts were recorded for this clone. The gene calls are TRBV18 and TRBJ1-1, with D unclear. This CDR3 has 15 residues. Trimming cost V 0 bases and J 1 base, with 9 bases left between them. Germline V gives CDR1 KGHSH, CDR2 LQKENI. CDR3 bases: TGTGCCAGCTCACCACCAGCACGGAGGAACACTGAAGCTTTCTTT. Translated: CASSPPARRNTEAFF.

Many counts were recorded for this clone. The V and J genes are TRBV21-1 and TRBJ2-7; the table assigns TRBD1, which was not confirmed against the DNA. TRBV21-1 is labeled a pseudogene. The CDR3 extends over 14 amino acids. CDR3 DNA: TGTGCCAGCAGCATCAGACAGCCCCCCTACGAGCAGTACTTC. It yields the protein CASSIRQPPYEQYF.

At least ten counts were recorded for this clone. This chain uses TRBV10-2 with TRBJ2-5; D remains unclear. Germline V gives CDR1 WSHSY, CDR2 SAAADI. Trimming took off 2 bases at V and 0 bases at J, with 13 bases between the two ends. The CDR3 length is 16 residues. For the CDR3, the DNA is TGCGCCAGCAGTGAGGCTGCCCATCCGGACCAAGAGACCCAGTACTTC. This sequence encodes CASSEAAHPDQETQYF.

As concerns this clone: This may stem from a read error, because a much larger clone lies one nucleotide away. The same CDR3 is also encoded by other DNA sequences in this sample. The V and J genes are TRBV7-3 and TRBJ2-3; TRBD2 matches 13 bases. V trimming: 6 bases; J trimming: 6 bases; junction bases outside the gene matches: 9. The CDR3 has 16 residues. Germline CDR1 reads SGHTA; CDR2 reads FQGTGA. CDR3 region: CASSDGLAGERDTQYF. The CDR3 DNA is TGTGCCAGCAGTGACGGACTAGCGGGAGAACGGGATACGCAGTATTTT.

The chain is built from TRBV28 and TRBJ1-2; TRBD1 agrees at 11 bases. The CDR3 sequence is 12 residues long. V trimming: 10 bases; J trimming: 8 bases; junction bases outside the gene matches: 6. The germline V gene has CDR1 MDHEN and CDR2 SYDVKM. CDR3 DNA: TGTGCCACCCTGGGACAGGGGGGGGGCTACACCTTC. It translates to CATLGQGGGYTF.